The sequence of this T cell receptor beta chain was determined in a study of blood T cell repertoires in COVID-19. Germline loops: CDR1 GTSNPN, CDR2 SVGIG (reference sequence). Unmatched junction bases numbered 9, after V lost 4 bases and J lost 3 bases. The CDR3 sequence is 16 residues long. Sequencing used immunoSEQ multiplex PCR; TCRdb keeps in-frame clones, though not all of them. The sample has about 380,000 clones; more than 75% are singletons. Participants were aged about 18 to 89 years from some 24 US areas. Clinical history as reported by participants underpinned cohort assignment. The chain links TRBV30 to TRBJ2-1; 10 nucleotides align to TRBD2. Input material: PBMCs or T cells enriched from blood (not recorded which). This TCR was sampled from a woman aged 18-30 years who had recovered from COVID-19. CDR3 coding DNA: TGTGCCTGGACCTCGGGACTAGCGCTAAGCTACAATGAGCAGTTCTTC. Its protein is CAWTSGLALSYNEQFF.